This entry describes one T cell receptor beta chain. Its cognate antigen has yet to be identified. No base quality values were provided; no much bigger clone lies one nucleotide off. The donors were included in the validation cohort of around 120 subjects, a group kept apart from the roughly 610-subject first cohort. This specimen comes from a study of cytomegalovirus exposure and HLA in healthy donors (TCRdb year 2017). About the full investigation: According to a later analysis, one platform produced both the roughly 110 validation repertoires and the 666 repertoires of the first cohort. The study aimed to test whether cataloging public T cell receptors could reveal signatures of past pathogen exposure. A separate validation cohort of about 110 different subjects was used in addition to the approximately 700-subject first cohort. The study combined high-throughput TCR immunosequencing, statistical association of individual TCRs with disease status, and machine learning to predict cytomegalovirus infection status.

Library method: the immunoSEQ multiplex PCR assay. In the authors' own workflow: A statistical classification framework was built for diagnosing cytomegalovirus status from the catalog of TCR beta chain sequences. Held by TCRdb, this immuneACCESS table contains in-frame sequences only and omits some clones. Under half of the omission traces to an unresolved V gene where checked; the cause of the rest is unknown. For V, J and clone size, that table is used; D and trimming come from the DNA. This sample lists some 140,000 clones; approximately 80% were detected once. The ten top clones hold 25% to 30% of the sample. There are 11 amino acids in the CDR3, from cysteine to phenylalanine inclusive. Only CDR3 DNA remains: 33 bases, in frame from the first base. The germline V gene provides CDR1 MNHEY and CDR2 SVGAGI. At the junction V is shortened by 7 bases and J by 14 bases, with 17 bases in between. General findings and caveats noted by the study authors: A total of about 150 TCR beta chains were listed by the study as associated with cytomegalovirus. The validation cohort had no HLA typing available for a later analysis, so co-occurrence within that cohort was assessed over all 130 or so repertoires. Most TCR sequences were observed very rarely across donors, whereas some public TCRs were present in many individuals. The authors suggested that the approach could potentially be extended to other disease states and immunological phenotypes. Three of the identified cytomegalovirus-associated TCR beta chains were confirmed in vitro to be specific for cytomegalovirus antigens. In a later analysis, TCRs clustered in the first cohort were found to also tend to co-occur in the roughly 130 validation repertoires, with roughly 93% of cluster scores above 0. In both the original and validation cohorts, the classifier was reported to diagnose cytomegalovirus status with high specificity and sensitivity.

Sequenced: PBMCs. The chain joins TRBV6-5 to TRBJ1-2, with the D gene not confidently named. This receptor was obtained from a man aged 25 to 45 in good health and CMV-seropositive. The DNA sequence is TGTGCCAGCAACTACGGCCTAAGCGTGACCTTC. This translates into CASNYGLSVTF.